The sequence of this TCR beta chain was determined in a study of cytomegalovirus exposure and HLA in healthy donors. V lost 5 bases and J lost 4; bases outside the gene matches: 6. Germline values: CDR1 MDHEN, CDR2 SYDVKM. This CDR3 is 14 amino acids long. The PCR was carried out with 60 Vbeta primers and 13 Jbeta primers. Libraries were prepared by immunoSEQ multiplex PCR; TCRdb keeps only in-frame clonotypes and omits some of them. This table has nearly 110,000 clones, roughly 70% appearing once. Healthy donors of bone marrow made up the group. About this clone: No antigen is known for it.

Overall study findings and caveats: The investigators catalogued 150 or so TCR beta chains as cytomegalovirus-associated. Both high specificity and high sensitivity reportedly marked the classifier's diagnosis of cytomegalovirus status.

Sequences were obtained from PBMCs. This chain links TRBV28 with TRBJ1-2; TRBD1 matches at 8 bases. This clonotype originated in a male donor in good health and CMV-seropositive. This CDR3 reads CASSIPGQGYGYTF. As DNA, the CDR3 is TGTGCCAGCAGTATTCCCGGACAGGGCTATGGCTACACCTTC.